The 24 T cell receptor beta chains reported below all come from one sample, sequenced in a study of tumor T cells in aggressive B-cell lymphoma. Libraries were prepared by immunoSEQ multiplex PCR; TCRdb keeps only in-frame clonotypes and omits some of them. The repertoire holds about 5,600 clones, over 70% seen once, with approximately 7.4% in the top ten. The sequenced sample was tumor tissue. These receptors originate from an adult with diffuse large B cell lymphoma.

On this clone itself: Compared with germline, one end of the junction differs, possibly owing to a read error. The CDR3 DNA is TGTGCCAGCAGCTTCAGGATTACCTCCAACGAGCAGTACTTC. This gives the protein CASSFRITSNEQYF. The rearrangement joins TRBV7-8 to TRBJ2-7; D is ambiguous. Germline CDR1 is SGHVS and CDR2 is FQNEAQ. This CDR3 is built from 14 residues.

The chain has TRBV7-9 and TRBJ1-1; possibly TRBD1 for D (5 bases). Per germline, CDR1 SEHNR and CDR2 FQNEAQ (reference sequence). The germline V and J ends were trimmed by 3 bases and 6 bases, with 17 bases remaining between them. This CDR3 comprises 15 residues. CDR3 coding DNA: TGTGCCAGCAGCTTTCATCAGGGTCCCGGATCTGAAGCTTTCTTT. Its protein product is CASSFHQGPGSEAFF.

The J gene is TRBJ2-1, the V gene TRBV2, with D maybe TRBD2 (6 bases). Germline CDR1 reads SNHLY; CDR2 reads FYNNEI. The CDR3 consists of 13 residues. V gave up 5 bases and J gave up 9 bases, with 14 bases separating them. The CDR3 DNA sequence: TGTGCCAGCAGTATACTAGCTGAAATTGAGCAGTTCTTC. Translation gives CASSILAEIEQFF. Looking up the rest from reference TRBV2 and TRBJ2-1 gives the full variable domain: EPEVTQTPSHQVTQMGQEVILRCVPISNHLYFYWYRQILGQKVEFLVSFYNNEISEKSEIFDDQFSVERPDGSNFTLKIRSTKLEDSAMYFCASSILAEIEQFFGPGTRLTVL.

The chain carries TRBV5-1 and TRBJ1-5; no reliable D call. Germline-derived CDR1 and CDR2 are SGHRS and YFSETQ. Trimming stripped 4 bases from V and 3 bases from J, with 14 bases between. This CDR3 comprises 15 residues. The DNA of the CDR3 is TGCGCCAGCAGCGAATCGGGTCTTGTCAATCAGCCCCAGCATTTT. Protein product: CASSESGLVNQPQHF.

The chain recombines TRBV9 with TRBJ2-7, with 8 bases lining up with TRBD2. The length of the CDR3 is 14 residues. The V gene's germline CDR1 is SGDLS and CDR2 YYNGEE. V gave up 2 bases and J gave up 5 bases; unmatched junction bases: 6. The CDR3 sequence: CASSVAGLGNEQYF. The CDR3 coding sequence is TGTGCCAGCAGCGTGGCGGGACTAGGGAACGAGCAGTACTTC.

The rearrangement joins TRBV14 to TRBJ2-3; 8 bases map to TRBD2. Germline CDR1 and CDR2: SGHDN and FVKESK. The CDR3 is 16 amino acids. Germline trimming cut 3 bases from V and 4 bases from J; bases unmatched to any gene: 9. This CDR3 reads CASSHAAGGGADTQYF. The CDR3 DNA follows: TGTGCCAGCAGCCATGCTGCGGGAGGAGGCGCAGATACGCAGTATTTT.

The gene calls are TRBV11-2 and TRBJ2-7; 11 bases align to TRBD2. The length of the CDR3 is 13 residues. CDR1 and CDR2 from the germline V gene are SGHAT and FQNNGV. Trimming cost V 3 bases and J 6 bases; bases outside gene matches: 1. CDR3: CASSLGLAAEQYF. CDR3 nucleotide sequence: TGTGCCAGCAGCTTGGGACTAGCGGCCGAGCAGTACTTC.

This chain joins TRBV7-9 and TRBJ1-1; D is perhaps TRBD1 (5 bases). Looked up from germline, CDR1 is SEHNR and CDR2 is FQNEAQ (reference sequence). The CDR3 length is 14 residues. The V end lost 5 bases, the J end lost 5 bases, and 15 bases lay between the germline ends. As DNA, the CDR3 is TGTGCCAGCAGCGGGGCGTCAGGGTGGACTGAAGCTTTCTTT. Its protein is CASSGASGWTEAFF.

This chain uses TRBV7-9 with TRBJ1-1; no definite D call. Deletions cut 7 bases from V and 5 bases from J, with 8 bases between. Germline V gene data show CDR1 as SEHNR and CDR2 as FQNEAQ (reference sequence). The CDR3 is 11 residues long. The CDR3 region is CASTRSTEAFF. The CDR3 DNA reads as TGTGCCAGCACCCGTAGTACTGAAGCTTTCTTT.

This clone was seen a few times. The chain employs TRBV28 and TRBJ1-2; 7 positions agree with TRBD1. The CDR3 has 15 residues. J was trimmed by 3 bases and V by 2 bases; bases with no gene match: 6. In germline, CDR1 is MDHEN, CDR2 SYDVKM. As DNA, the CDR3 is TGTGCCAGCAGTTTAATGGGACAGCCACACTATGGCTACACCTTC. Its protein product is CASSLMGQPHYGYTF.

The chain links TRBV4-1 to TRBJ2-7; possibly TRBD1 for D (6 bases). This CDR3 has 15 amino acids. Germline V gene sequence: CDR1 MGHRA, CDR2 YSYEKL. Trimming pared 0 bases from V and 3 bases from J, leaving 12 bases between. The CDR3 is CASSQEQGLLYEQYF. The CDR3 nucleotides read TGCGCCAGCAGCCAAGAGCAGGGGCTACTCTACGAGCAGTACTTC.

The chain recombines TRBV5-1 with TRBJ2-5, with a weak D call TRBD2 (5 bases). This CDR3 comprises 15 residues. Germline V CDR1 and CDR2: SGHRS, YFSETQ. Trimming took 3 bases from V and 4 from J, leaving 16 bases between them. For the CDR3, the DNA is TGCGCCAGCAGCTCCCTCGGGGTGGGGTTAGAGACCCAGTACTTC. Protein product: CASSSLGVGLETQYF.

The gene calls are TRBV4-2 and TRBJ1-3; unclear D gene. V was pared by 2 bases and J by 0 bases, with 17 bases between. This CDR3 region has 18 residues. Germline lookup yields CDR1 LGHNA and CDR2 YNFKEQ. The chain's CDR3 is CASSQTHLRGPSGNTIYF. In DNA form, the CDR3 reads TGTGCCAGCAGCCAAACACATTTACGAGGGCCCTCTGGAAACACCATATATTTT.

This clone appeared a single time. The rearrangement uses TRBV7-2 and TRBJ2-2; TRBD1 might be the D (6 bases). This CDR3 spans 13 amino acids. Trimming pared 0 bases from V and 9 bases from J, leaving 8 bases between. Germline V gene sequence: CDR1 SGHTA, CDR2 FQGNSA. DNA for the CDR3: TGTGCCAGCAGCTTAGCCAGGGGTCGGGAGCTGTTTTTT. Translated: CASSLARGRELFF.

This chain uses TRBV29-1 with TRBJ2-3, with D unclear. Germline CDR1 is SQVTM and CDR2 is ANQGSEA. Between the trimmed V and J ends, which lost 4 bases and 1 base, there was a span of 3 bases. The CDR3 length is 11 residues. The CDR3 protein is CSVAGTDTQYF. CDR3 bases: TGCAGCGTTGCGGGCACAGATACGCAGTATTTT.

This clone was counted a few times. The chain links TRBV7-9 to TRBJ1-3, with unresolved D. The CDR3 length is 15 residues. The germline gives CDR1 SEHNR, CDR2 FQNEAQ (reference sequence). The ends were cut back, 4 bases at V and 3 bases at J, with 13 bases in the middle. CDR3 sequence: CASSYPDMLGNTIYF. The CDR3 DNA reads as TGTGCCAGCAGCTACCCCGACATGCTTGGAAACACCATATATTTT.

The CDR3 nucleotides read TGTGCCAGCAGTTACGGGAACACTGAAGCTTTCTTT. Amino acid sequence: CASSYGNTEAFF. This chain connects TRBV27 to TRBJ1-1; D is unclear. CDR3 length equals 12 residues. Germline V gives CDR1 MNHEY, CDR2 SMNVEV (reference sequence). V was shortened by 4 bases and J by 1 base, with 4 bases between the two germline ends.

By sample fraction, this clone is large (0.1 to 1%). This chain links TRBV28 with TRBJ1-2; 9 bases align to TRBD1. CDR3 size: 14 residues. Looked up from germline, CDR1 is MDHEN and CDR2 is SYDVKM. V was pared by 2 bases and J by 8 bases, with 6 bases of the junction left unmatched. The CDR3 sequence: CASSLGTGFIGYTF. The CDR3, as DNA: TGTGCCAGCAGTTTAGGGACAGGGTTTATAGGCTACACCTTC.

This sequence joins TRBV7-2 and TRBJ1-2; 8 nucleotides agree with TRBD1. The CDR3 has 14 residues. After removal of 4 bases from V and 4 bases from J, the junction contained 5 bases not matched to a gene. Germline V lookup: CDR1 SGHTA, CDR2 FQGNSA. The DNA of the CDR3 is TGTGCCAGCAGCTCTCCGGGACAGGTCTATGGCTACACCTTC. Translation gives CASSSPGQVYGYTF.

This clone was seen a handful of times. The chain has TRBV29-1 and TRBJ2-3; no definite D call. V lost 6 bases and J lost 8, with 9 bases in between. Germline CDR1 is SQVTM and CDR2 is ANQGSEA. This CDR3 contains 10 residues. For the CDR3, the DNA is TGCAGCGTACCCTCCGGTACGCAGTATTTT. It encodes CSVPSGTQYF.

The chain carries TRBV5-4 and TRBJ2-1; D might be TRBD1 (6 bases). The germline V gene encodes CDR1 SGHNT and CDR2 YYREEE (reference sequence). This CDR3 has 14 amino acids. V lost 4 bases to trimming and J lost 6 bases, with 14 bases between them. In DNA, the CDR3 is TGTGCCAGCAGCCGCAGGGGAGAAGCCAATGAGCAGTTCTTC. Its translation: CASSRRGEANEQFF.

The V call is TRBV5-1, the J call TRBJ2-7, with 9 bases matching TRBD2. Germline-derived CDR1 and CDR2 are SGHRS and YFSETQ. V shed 5 bases, J shed 4 bases, and the junction held 7 bases outside the gene matches. This CDR3 has 14 amino acids. CDR3 amino acids: CASRSSGSRYEQYF. The DNA of the CDR3 is TGCGCCAGCAGGAGTAGCGGGAGTAGGTACGAGCAGTACTTC.

This chain connects TRBV29-1 to TRBJ2-7, with 8 bases identical to TRBD2. The CDR3 consists of 12 residues. The trim removed 5 bases at V and 5 bases at J, leaving 5 bases unmatched. From germline, CDR1 is SQVTM and CDR2 ANQGSEA. CDR3 nucleotide sequence: TGCAGCGTTCTCCCGGGGGGGGACGAGCAGTACTTC. It encodes CSVLPGGDEQYF.

The chain links TRBV7-2 to TRBJ1-1; 7 bases line up with TRBD1. V was pared by 3 bases and J by 4 bases, with 2 bases of the junction left unmatched. The length of the CDR3 is 13 residues. Germline V gene data show CDR1 as SGHTA and CDR2 as FQGNSA. The CDR3 DNA sequence: TGTGCCAGCAGCTTGGGGGACAGCACTGAAGCTTTCTTT. Protein: CASSLGDSTEAFF.